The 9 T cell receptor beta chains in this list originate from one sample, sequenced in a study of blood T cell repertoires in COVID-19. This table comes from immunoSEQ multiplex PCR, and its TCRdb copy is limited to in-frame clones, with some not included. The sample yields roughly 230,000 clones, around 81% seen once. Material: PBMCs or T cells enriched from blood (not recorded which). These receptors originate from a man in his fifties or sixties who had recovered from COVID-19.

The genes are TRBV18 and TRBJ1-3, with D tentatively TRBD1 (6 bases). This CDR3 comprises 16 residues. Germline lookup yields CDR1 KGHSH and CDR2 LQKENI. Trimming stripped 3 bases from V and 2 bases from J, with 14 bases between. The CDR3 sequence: CASSPMTGNTGNTIYF. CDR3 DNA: TGTGCCAGCTCACCGATGACAGGCAACACTGGAAACACCATATATTTT.

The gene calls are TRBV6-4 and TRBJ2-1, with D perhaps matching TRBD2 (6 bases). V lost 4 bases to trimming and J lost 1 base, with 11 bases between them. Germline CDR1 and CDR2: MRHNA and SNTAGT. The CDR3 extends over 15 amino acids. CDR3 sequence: CASSVSGNSYNEQFF. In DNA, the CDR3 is TGTGCCAGCAGTGTTAGCGGTAATTCCTACAATGAGCAGTTCTTC.

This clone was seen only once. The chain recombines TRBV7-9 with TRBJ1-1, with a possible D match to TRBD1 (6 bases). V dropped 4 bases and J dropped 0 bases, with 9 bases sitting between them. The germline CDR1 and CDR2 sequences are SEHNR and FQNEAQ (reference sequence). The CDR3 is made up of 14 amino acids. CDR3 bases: TGTGCCAGCAGCTCGGACAGATTGAACACTGAAGCTTTCTTT. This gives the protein CASSSDRLNTEAFF.

In nucleotides, the CDR3 is TGCGCCAGCAGCTTGGCCCCGACTAGAACAGCCTACAATGAGCAGTTCTTC. Translated, it gives CASSLAPTRTAYNEQFF. The chain combines TRBV5-1 with TRBJ2-1, with D possibly TRBD2 on 6 matching bases. Germline V CDR1 and CDR2: SGHRS, YFSETQ. The V gene lost 0 bases and the J gene lost 2 bases, with 15 bases spanning the gap. This CDR3 is built from 17 residues.

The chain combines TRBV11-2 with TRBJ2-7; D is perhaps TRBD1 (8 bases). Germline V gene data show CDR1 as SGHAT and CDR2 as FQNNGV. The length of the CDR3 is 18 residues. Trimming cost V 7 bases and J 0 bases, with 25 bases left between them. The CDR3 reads CASNPNRTGGVLSYEQYF. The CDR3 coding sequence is TGTGCCAGCAACCCCAATCGAACAGGGGGGGTACTCTCCTACGAGCAGTACTTC.

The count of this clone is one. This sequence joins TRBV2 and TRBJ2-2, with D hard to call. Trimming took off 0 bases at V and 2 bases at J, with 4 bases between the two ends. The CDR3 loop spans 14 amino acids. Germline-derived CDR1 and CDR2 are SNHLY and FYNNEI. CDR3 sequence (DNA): TGTGCCAGCAGTGAAGCGAGCAACACCGGGGAGCTGTTTTTT. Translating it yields CASSEASNTGELFF.

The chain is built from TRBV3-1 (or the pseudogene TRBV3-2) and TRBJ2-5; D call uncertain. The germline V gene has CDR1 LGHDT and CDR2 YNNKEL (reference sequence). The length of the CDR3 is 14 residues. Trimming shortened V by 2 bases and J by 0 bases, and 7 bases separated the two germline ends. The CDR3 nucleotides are TGTGCCAGCAGCCAATTGGGCTACCAAGAGACCCAGTACTTC. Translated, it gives CASSQLGYQETQYF.

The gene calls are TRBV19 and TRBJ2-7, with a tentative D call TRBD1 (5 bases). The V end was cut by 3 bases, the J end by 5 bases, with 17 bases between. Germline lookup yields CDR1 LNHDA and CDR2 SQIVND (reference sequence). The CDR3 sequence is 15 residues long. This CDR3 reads CASSIRPPGRDEQYF. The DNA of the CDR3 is TGTGCCAGTAGTATTAGACCCCCCGGCAGGGACGAGCAGTACTTC.

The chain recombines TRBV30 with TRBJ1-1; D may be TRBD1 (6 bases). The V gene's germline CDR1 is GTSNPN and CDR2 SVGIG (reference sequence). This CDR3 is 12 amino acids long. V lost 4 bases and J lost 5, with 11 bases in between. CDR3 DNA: TGTGCCTGGAATCAGGGGTGGACTGAAGCTTTCTTT. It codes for CAWNQGWTEAFF.